Detailed here is one T cell receptor beta chain. Its antigen has not been determined. No much larger clonotype is one base removed from it; base qualities were not supplied. TCRbeta CDR3 regions were amplified from genomic DNA using the immunoSEQ Assay, a bias-controlled multiplex PCR. The original pipeline was this. The number of nucleated cells in each sample was estimated by amplification of reference gene primers within the assay. To quantify the absolute abundance of each unique TCRbeta CDR3 rearrangement, sequence reads were collapsed and filtered. For each sample, productive Simpson clonality was calculated as the square root of Simpson's diversity index over productive rearrangements. TCRdb mirrors the immuneACCESS table, restricted to in-frame sequences. Some clones are absent from its copies; in checked studies, under half trace to an unresolved V gene, and the reason for the others is unknown. That table is the source of V, J and clone size, and D and trimming were worked out from the DNA. Recorded for this sample are some 700,000 clones; just under 90% of them occurred a single time. Of the sample, roughly 0.25% falls within the top ten clones.

The collaborating institutions used their own protocols to collect whole blood in K2EDTA tubes. For TCRbeta analysis, collaborator samples were shipped as frozen whole blood, as isolated PBMCs, or as DNA extracted from either sample type. The sample comes from a study of blood T cell repertoires in COVID-19 (dated by TCRdb to the early 2020s). The study in broad terms: Collaborator samples came from the United States, Italy and Spain and covered acute and convalescent phases of COVID-19. Samples came from the ongoing ImmuneRACE study (first 160 participants) plus 1,254 subjects from 6 global collaborators. HLA class I and class II types, where available, came from metadata supplied by the sample provider rather than from assay-based typing. The material from the prospective study consisted of cDNA or gDNA derived from T cells, B-cell-depleted T cells, or PBMCs. Subjects who had been exposed to COVID-19, were actively infected with it, or had recovered from it provided the deeply sampled blood TCRbeta repertoires that made up the dataset. The repertoires were made available in a free public database intended to serve as a resource for research on the immune response to SARS-CoV-2. A de-identified subject ID, COVID-19 status, age in years and sex were almost always included in the sample metadata.

General conclusions and limits of the study: The quantity of clinical and demographic metadata differed by source and by participant and was supplied without curation.

The V end gives up 4 bases and the J end 8 bases, leaving 3 bases in the junction not matched to a gene. The CDR3, from cysteine to phenylalanine, totals 12 residues. This entry keeps only the CDR3 DNA: 36 bases, framed from base 1. Via the germline V gene (reference sequence), CDR1 is SEHNR and CDR2 FQNEAQ. The sequence derives from a woman between 18 and 29 years old with acute or convalescent COVID-19. The material sequenced was peripheral blood. This sequence uses TRBV7-9 and TRBJ1-1, and TRBD1 matches 8 of the central bases. The CDR3 has the sequence CASSSGQGEAFF. The nucleotide sequence reads TGTGCCAGCAGCTCCGGACAGGGAGAAGCTTTCTTT.